The T cell receptor (beta chain) described here comes from a study of OX40 agonist ivuxolimab in advanced cancers. Study-wide context: Aged 23 to 79 with a mean of 60 years, they were under 85% male.

V lost 0 bases and J 4 bases, leaving 11 bases between the germline ends. The germline V gene has CDR1 SGHRS and CDR2 YFSETQ. The CDR3 is 15 amino acids. Assay used: immunoSEQ multiplex PCR; TCRdb lists only in-frame clones, some missing. The sample has around 57,000 clones; approximately 90% are singletons. A note on this clone: Its antigen is not identified.

General observations from the study: CD4+ and CD8+ T cells in blood underwent clonal expansion by week 6 at 0.1 to 3.0 mg/kg. Patients with a partial response at 0.1-3.0 mg/kg had among the lowest clonal expansion. Low normalized T-cell clonal expansion also characterized some of the nonresponders.

The receptor's source is an adult with an advanced solid tumor such as melanoma, head and neck, liver or kidney cancer. The chain is built from TRBV5-1 and TRBJ1-5; D is perhaps TRBD1 (5 bases). The material sequenced was CD4+ or CD8+ T cells sorted from blood, taken in a trial of the OX40 agonist ivuxolimab. The CDR3 nucleotides are TGCGCCAGCAGCTTGGTAGGGGCGCCGAATCAGCCCCAGCATTTT. Encoded protein: CASSLVGAPNQPQHF.